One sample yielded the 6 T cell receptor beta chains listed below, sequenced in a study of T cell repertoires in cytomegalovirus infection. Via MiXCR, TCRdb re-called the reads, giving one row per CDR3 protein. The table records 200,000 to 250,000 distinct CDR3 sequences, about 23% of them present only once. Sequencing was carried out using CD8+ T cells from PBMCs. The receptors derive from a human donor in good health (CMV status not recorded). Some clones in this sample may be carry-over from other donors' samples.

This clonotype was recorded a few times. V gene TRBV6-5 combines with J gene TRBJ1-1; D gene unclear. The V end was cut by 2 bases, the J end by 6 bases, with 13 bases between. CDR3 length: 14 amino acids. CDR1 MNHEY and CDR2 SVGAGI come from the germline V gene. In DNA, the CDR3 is TGTGCCAGCAGTTACAACGGCGGAGCCGCTGAAGCTTTCTTT. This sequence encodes CASSYNGGAAEAFF.

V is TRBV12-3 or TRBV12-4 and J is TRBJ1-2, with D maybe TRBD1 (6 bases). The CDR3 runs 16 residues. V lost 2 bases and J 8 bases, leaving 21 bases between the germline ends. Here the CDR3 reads CASSLSYGGLGDGYTF. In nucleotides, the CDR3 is TGTGCCAGCAGTTTATCCTATGGGGGGCTTGGAGACGGCTACACCTTC.

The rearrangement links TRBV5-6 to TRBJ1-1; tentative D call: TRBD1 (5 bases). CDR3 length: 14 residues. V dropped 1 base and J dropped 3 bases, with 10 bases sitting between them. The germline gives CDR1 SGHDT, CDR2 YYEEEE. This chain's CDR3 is CASSLMTVDTEAFF. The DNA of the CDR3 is TGTGCCAGCAGCTTGATGACAGTAGACACTGAAGCTTTCTTT.

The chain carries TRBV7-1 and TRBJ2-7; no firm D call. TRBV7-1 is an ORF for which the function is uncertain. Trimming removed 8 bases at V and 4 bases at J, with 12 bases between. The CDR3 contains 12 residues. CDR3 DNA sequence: TGTGCCAGCGGCCAGGAACCTTACGAGCAGTACTTC. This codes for CASGQEPYEQYF.

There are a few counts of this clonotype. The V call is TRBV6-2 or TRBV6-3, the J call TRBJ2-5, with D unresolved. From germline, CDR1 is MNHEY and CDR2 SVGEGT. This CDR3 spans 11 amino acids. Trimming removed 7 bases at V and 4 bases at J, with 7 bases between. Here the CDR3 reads CASTPGETQYF. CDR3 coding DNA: TGTGCCAGCACTCCCGGAGAGACCCAGTACTTC.

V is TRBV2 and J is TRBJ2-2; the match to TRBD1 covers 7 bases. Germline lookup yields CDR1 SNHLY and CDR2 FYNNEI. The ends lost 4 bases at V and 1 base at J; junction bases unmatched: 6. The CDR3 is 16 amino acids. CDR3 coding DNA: TGTGCCAGCAGTGTCCCCCGGGACAGGAACACCGGGGAGCTGTTTTTT. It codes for CASSVPRDRNTGELFF.